This T cell receptor beta chain was captured by sequencing in a study of cytomegalovirus exposure and HLA in healthy donors. The wider study: Earlier sequencing of about 179 million T cells yielded 90 million to 140 million unique TCR beta sequences.

Primers: 60 Vbeta forward and 13 Jbeta reverse. Original processing methods: Roughly 9.9 million shared chains were among the about 80 million unique TCR beta chains that a later analysis counted. Assay used: immunoSEQ multiplex PCR; TCRdb lists only in-frame clones, some missing. The DNA gave D and trimming, while V, J and clone size come from that table. The sample has around 120,000 clones, around 80% seen once. Details on this clone: Antigen unknown. Given the absence of the conserved phenylalanine or tryptophan at the CDR3 end, a read error is likely.

Study conclusions and caveats: Later analysis placed DRB1 highest and HLA-C lowest in TCR association rates, which differed by HLA locus. Because they were indistinguishable, some V segments, including TRBV6-2 and TRBV6-3, were excluded.

The CDR3 totals 16 residues. Germline trimming cut 3 bases from V and 7 bases from J; bases unmatched to any gene: 12. Germline loops: CDR1 SGDLS, CDR2 YYNGEE. The gene calls are TRBV9 and TRBJ2-2; TRBD2 matches at 7 bases. This clonotype was sampled from a woman aged 40 to 49 in good health and CMV-seropositive. Input material: PBMCs. The DNA for the CDR3 is TGTGCCAGCAGCGCGACCCCCTCGACTAGCCGCGGGGAGCTGTTTGTT. It specifies CASSATPSTSRGELFV.